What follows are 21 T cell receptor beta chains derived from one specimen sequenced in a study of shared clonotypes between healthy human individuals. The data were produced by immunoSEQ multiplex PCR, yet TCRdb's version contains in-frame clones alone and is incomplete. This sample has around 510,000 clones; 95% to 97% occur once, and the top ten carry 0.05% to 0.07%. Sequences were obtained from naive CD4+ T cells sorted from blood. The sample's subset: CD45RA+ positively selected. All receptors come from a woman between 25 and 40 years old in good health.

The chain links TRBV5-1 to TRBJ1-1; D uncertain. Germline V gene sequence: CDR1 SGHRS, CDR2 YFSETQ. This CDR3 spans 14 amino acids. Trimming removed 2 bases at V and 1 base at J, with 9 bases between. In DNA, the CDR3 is TGCGCCAGCAGCTTCAGCCAGGCGAACACTGAAGCTTTCTTT. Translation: CASSFSQANTEAFF.

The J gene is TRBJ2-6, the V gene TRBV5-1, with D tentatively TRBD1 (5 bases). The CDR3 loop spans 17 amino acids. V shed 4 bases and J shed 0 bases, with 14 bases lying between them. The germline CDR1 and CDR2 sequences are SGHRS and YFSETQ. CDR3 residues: CASSLHADSSGANVLTF. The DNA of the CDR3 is TGCGCCAGCAGCCTACATGCTGACAGCTCTGGGGCCAACGTCCTGACTTTC.

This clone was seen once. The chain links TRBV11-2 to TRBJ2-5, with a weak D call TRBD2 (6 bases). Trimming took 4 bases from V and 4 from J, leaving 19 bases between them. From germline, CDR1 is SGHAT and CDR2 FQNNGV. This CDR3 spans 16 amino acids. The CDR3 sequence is CASSSRSGESRETQYF. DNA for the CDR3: TGTGCCAGCAGCTCGCGATCGGGAGAGAGTCGAGAGACCCAGTACTTC. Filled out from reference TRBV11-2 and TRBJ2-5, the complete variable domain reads EAGVAQSPRYKIIEKRQSVAFWCNPISGHATLYWYQQILGQGPKLLIQFQNNGVVDDSQLPKDRFSAERLKGVDSTLKIQPAKLEDSAVYLCASSSRSGESRETQYFGPGTRLLVL.

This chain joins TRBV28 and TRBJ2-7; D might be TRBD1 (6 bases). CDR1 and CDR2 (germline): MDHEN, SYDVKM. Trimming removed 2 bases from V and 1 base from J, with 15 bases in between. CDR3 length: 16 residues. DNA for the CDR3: TGTGCCAGCAGTTTACCCGGGACAACAATTTCCTACGAGCAGTACTTC. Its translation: CASSLPGTTISYEQYF.

For the CDR3, the DNA is TGTGCCAGCAGCCGTAGACTAGCGGGAGTCAGCTACGAGCAGTACTTC. This gives the protein CASSRRLAGVSYEQYF. The V gene is TRBV5-6, the J gene TRBJ2-7, with TRBD2 identical over 12 bases. The CDR3 covers 16 residues. V gave up 4 bases and J gave up 3 bases; unmatched junction bases: 8. Per germline, CDR1 SGHDT and CDR2 YYEEEE. The full variable domain, with the rest looked up from reference TRBV5-6 and TRBJ2-7, is DAGVTQSPTHLIKTRGQQVTLRCSPKSGHDTVSWYQQALGQGPQFIFQYYEEEERQRGNFPDRFSGHQFPNYSSELNVNALLLGDSALYLCASSRRLAGVSYEQYFGPGTRLTVT.

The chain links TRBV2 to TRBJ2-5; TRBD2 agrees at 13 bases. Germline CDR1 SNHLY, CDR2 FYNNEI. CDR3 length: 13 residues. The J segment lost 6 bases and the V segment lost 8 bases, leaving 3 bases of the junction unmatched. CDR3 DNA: TGTGCCAGCCGGACTAGCGGGAGTAAGACCCAGTACTTC. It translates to CASRTSGSKTQYF.

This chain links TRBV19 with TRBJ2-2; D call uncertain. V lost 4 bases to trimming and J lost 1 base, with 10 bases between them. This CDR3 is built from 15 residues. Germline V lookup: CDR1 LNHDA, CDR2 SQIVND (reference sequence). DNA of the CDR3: TGTGCCAGTAGTAAAAGAAATATGAACACCGGGGAGCTGTTTTTT. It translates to CASSKRNMNTGELFF.

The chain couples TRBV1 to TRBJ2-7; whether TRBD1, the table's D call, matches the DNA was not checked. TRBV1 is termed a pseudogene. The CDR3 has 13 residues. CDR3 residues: CTSSPCVSYEQYF. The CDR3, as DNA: TGCACCAGCAGCCCCTGTGTCAGCTACGAGCAGTACTTC.

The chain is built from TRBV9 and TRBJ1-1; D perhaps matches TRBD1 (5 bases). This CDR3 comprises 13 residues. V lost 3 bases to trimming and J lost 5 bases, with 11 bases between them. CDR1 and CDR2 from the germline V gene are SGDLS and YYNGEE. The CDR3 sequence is CASSEPGLTEAFF. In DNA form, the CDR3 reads TGTGCCAGCAGCGAACCAGGGTTGACTGAAGCTTTCTTT. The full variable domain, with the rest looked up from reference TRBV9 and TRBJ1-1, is DSGVTQTPKHLITATGQRVTLRCSPRSGDLSVYWYQQSLDQGLQFLIQYYNGEERAKGNILERFSAQQFPDLHSELNLSSLELGDSALYFCASSEPGLTEAFFGQGTRLTVV.

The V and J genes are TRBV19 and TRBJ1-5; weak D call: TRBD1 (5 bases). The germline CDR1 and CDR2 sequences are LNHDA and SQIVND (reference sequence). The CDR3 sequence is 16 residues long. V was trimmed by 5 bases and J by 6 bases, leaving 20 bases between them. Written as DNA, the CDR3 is TGTGCCAGTAGTGCCCGCCCGGGGGTCTCTGGTCAGCCCCAGCATTTT. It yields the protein CASSARPGVSGQPQHF.

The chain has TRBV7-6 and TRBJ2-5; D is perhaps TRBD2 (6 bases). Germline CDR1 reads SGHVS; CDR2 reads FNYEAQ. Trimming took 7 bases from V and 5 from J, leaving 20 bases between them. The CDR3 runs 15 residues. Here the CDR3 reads CASNPGGAGRETQYF. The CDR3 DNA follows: TGTGCCAGCAACCCAGGAGGGGCCGGTCGCGAGACCCAGTACTTC.

CDR3 nucleotides: TGTGCCAGCATCATGGTTTCGGATACGCAGTATTTT. Translating it yields CASIMVSDTQYF. The chain is built from TRBV2 and TRBJ2-3; D ambiguous. The CDR3 length is 12 residues. The V and J ends lost 7 bases and 6 bases respectively, with 11 bases between them. Germline V gene sequence: CDR1 SNHLY, CDR2 FYNNEI.

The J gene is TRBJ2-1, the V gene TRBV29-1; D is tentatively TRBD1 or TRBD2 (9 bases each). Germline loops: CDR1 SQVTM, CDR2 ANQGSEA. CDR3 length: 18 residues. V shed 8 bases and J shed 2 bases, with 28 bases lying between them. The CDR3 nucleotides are TGCAGCCCGCGGACAGGGGTGGCGGGAGGGCCTCCCTACAATGAGCAGTTCTTC. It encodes CSPRTGVAGGPPYNEQFF.

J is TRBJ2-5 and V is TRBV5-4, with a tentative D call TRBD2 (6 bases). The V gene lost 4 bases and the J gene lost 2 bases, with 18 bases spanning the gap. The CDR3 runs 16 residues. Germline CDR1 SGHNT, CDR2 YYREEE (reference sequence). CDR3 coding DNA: TGTGCCAGCAGCGGCGGGACGGACTCATTACAAGAGACCCAGTACTTC. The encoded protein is CASSGGTDSLQETQYF. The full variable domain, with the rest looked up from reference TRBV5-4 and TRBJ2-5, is ETGVTQSPTHLIKTRGQQVTLRCSSQSGHNTVSWYQQALGQGPQFIFQYYREEENGRGNFPPRFSGLQFPNYSSELNVNALELDDSALYLCASSGGTDSLQETQYFGPGTRLLVL.

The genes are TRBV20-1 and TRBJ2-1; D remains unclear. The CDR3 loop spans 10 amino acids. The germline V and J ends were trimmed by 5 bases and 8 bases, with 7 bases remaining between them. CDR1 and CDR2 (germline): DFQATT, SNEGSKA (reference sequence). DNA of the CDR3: TGCAGTGCTCTTCGATATGAGCAGTTCTTC. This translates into CSALRYEQFF.

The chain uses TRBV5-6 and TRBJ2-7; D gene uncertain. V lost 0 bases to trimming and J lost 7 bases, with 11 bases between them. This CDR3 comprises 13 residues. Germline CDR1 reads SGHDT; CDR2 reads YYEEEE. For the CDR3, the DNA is TGTGCCAGCAGCTTGGCAAGATTAGGAGAGCAGTACTTC. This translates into CASSLARLGEQYF.

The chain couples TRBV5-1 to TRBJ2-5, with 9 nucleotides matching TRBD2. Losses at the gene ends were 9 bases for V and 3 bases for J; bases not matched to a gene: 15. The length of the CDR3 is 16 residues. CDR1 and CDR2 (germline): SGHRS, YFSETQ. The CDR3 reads CATDGGLAGREETQYF. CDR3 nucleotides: TGCGCCACCGACGGGGGGCTAGCGGGGCGGGAAGAGACCCAGTACTTC.

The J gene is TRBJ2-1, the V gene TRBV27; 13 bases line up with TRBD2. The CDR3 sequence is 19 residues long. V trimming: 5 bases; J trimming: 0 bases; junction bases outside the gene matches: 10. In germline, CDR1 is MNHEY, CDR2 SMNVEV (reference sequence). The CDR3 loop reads CASSRATSGRANSYNEQFF. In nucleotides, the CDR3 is TGTGCCAGCAGTCGCGCCACTAGCGGGAGGGCGAACTCCTACAATGAGCAGTTCTTC.

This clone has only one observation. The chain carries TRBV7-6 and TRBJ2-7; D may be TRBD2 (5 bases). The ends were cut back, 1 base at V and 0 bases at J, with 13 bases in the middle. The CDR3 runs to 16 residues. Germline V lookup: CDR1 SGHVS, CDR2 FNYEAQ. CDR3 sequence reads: CASSLGSALSSYEQYF. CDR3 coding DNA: TGTGCCAGCAGCTTAGGTAGCGCCTTAAGCTCCTACGAGCAGTACTTC. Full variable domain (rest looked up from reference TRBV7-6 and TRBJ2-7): GAGVSQSPRYKVTKRGQDVALRCDPISGHVSLYWYRQALGQGPEFLTYFNYEAQQDKSGLPNDRFSAERPEGSISTLTIQRTEQRDSAMYRCASSLGSALSSYEQYFGPGTRLTVT.

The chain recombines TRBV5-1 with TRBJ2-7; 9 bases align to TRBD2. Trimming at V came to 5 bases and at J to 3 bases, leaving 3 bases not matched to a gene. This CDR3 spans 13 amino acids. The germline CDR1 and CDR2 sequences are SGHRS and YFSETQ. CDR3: CASRPSGIYEQYF. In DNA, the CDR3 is TGCGCCAGCAGACCTAGCGGGATCTACGAGCAGTACTTC.

The CDR3 is CASSGQGFLTDTQYF. CDR3 nucleotide sequence: TGTGCCAGCAGTGGACAGGGGTTTCTTACAGATACGCAGTATTTT. J is TRBJ2-3 and V is TRBV2, with TRBD1 matching 8 bases. Germline trimming cut 4 bases from V and 3 bases from J; bases unmatched to any gene: 6. This CDR3 contains 15 residues. Germline loops: CDR1 SNHLY, CDR2 FYNNEI. The variable domain in full, with the rest retrieved from reference TRBV2 and TRBJ2-3, is EPEVTQTPSHQVTQMGQEVILRCVPISNHLYFYWYRQILGQKVEFLVSFYNNEISEKSEIFDDQFSVERPDGSNFTLKIRSTKLEDSAMYFCASSGQGFLTDTQYFGPGTRLTVL.